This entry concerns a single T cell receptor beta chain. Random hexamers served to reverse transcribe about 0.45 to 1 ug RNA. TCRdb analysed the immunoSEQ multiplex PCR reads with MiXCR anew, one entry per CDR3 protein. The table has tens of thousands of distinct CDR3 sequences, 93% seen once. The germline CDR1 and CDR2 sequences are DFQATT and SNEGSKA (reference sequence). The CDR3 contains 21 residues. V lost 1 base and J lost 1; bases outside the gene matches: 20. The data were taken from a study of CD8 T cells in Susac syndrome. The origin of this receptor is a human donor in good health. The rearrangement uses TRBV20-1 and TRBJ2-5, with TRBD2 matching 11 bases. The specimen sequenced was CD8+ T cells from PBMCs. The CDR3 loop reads CSARATFRDSGLAGPQETQYF. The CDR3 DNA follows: TGCAGTGCTAGAGCGACCTTCAGGGACTCAGGACTAGCGGGCCCCCAAGAGACCCAGTACTTC.